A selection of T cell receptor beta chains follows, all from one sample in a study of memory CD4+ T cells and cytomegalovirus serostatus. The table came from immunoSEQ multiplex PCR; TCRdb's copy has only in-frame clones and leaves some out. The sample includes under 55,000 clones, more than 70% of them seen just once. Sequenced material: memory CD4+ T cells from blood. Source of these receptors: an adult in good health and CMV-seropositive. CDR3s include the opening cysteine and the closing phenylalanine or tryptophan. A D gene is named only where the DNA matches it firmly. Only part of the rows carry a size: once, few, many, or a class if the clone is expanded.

CASRDVAGAIYEQYF TGTGCCAGCAGAGACGTAGCGGGAGCCATTTACGAGCAGTACTTC TRBV28 TRBD2 15 . TRBJ2-7
CASSPQDRNNYGYTF TGTGCCAGCTCACCGCAGGACAGGAATAACTATGGCTACACCTTC TRBV18 TRBD1 15 few TRBJ1-2
CASSQSCTKKQYF TGCGCCAGCAGTCAATCGTGTACCAAGAAGCAGTACTTC TRBV23-1 . 13 few TRBJ2-7
CASSSSHRFTYGYTF TGTGCCAGCAGCTCAAGTCACAGGTTTACCTATGGCTACACCTTC TRBV5-5 . 15 . TRBJ1-2
CASSSGLDSTDTQYF TGCGCCAGCAGCTCAGGACTAGACAGCACAGATACGCAGTATTTT TRBV5-1 TRBD2 15 . TRBJ2-3
CASSSAALAGADTQYF TGTGCCAGCAGCTCAGCGGCGCTAGCGGGAGCAGATACGCAGTATTTT TRBV4-2 TRBD2 16 . TRBJ2-3
CASRPHRGTFSNQPQHF TGTGCCAGCAGACCCCACAGGGGGACCTTTAGCAATCAGCCCCAGCATTTT TRBV28 TRBD1 17 . TRBJ1-5
CASIAGPLRDEQFF TGTGCCAGCATAGCAGGGCCTCTACGGGATGAGCAGTTCTTC TRBV25-1 . 14 . TRBJ2-1
CASSQEAFSYEQYF TGTGCCAGCAGCCAAGAGGCGTTCTCCTACGAGCAGTACTTC TRBV4-2 . 14 . TRBJ2-7
CASSPGLAGGWGNEQFF TGCGCCAGCAGCCCCGGACTAGCGGGGGGATGGGGCAATGAGCAGTTCTTC TRBV5-1 TRBD2 17 . TRBJ2-1
CASSGQGRAGANVLTF TGTGCCAGCAGTGGACAGGGAAGAGCTGGGGCCAACGTCCTGACTTTC TRBV7-2 TRBD1 16 . TRBJ2-6
CASSLSGPSRETQYF TGTGCCAGCAGCTTATCCGGACCCTCCAGGGAGACCCAGTACTTC TRBV7-9 . 15 . TRBJ2-5
CASSLVRGTYTF TGTGCCAGCAGCTTAGTCCGGGGGACCTACACCTTC TRBV7-2 . 12 few TRBJ1-2
CASSVNRGGDTQYF TGTGCCAGCAGCGTAAACCGAGGGGGGGATACGCAGTATTTT TRBV9 . 14 . TRBJ2-3
CASSLAGVRSSQFF TGTGCCAGCAGCCTTGCGGGAGTTCGAAGTTCCCAGTTCTTC TRBV14 TRBD2 14 . TRBJ2-1
CASSTSGGNTQYF TGTGCCAGCAGTACAAGCGGGGGAAATACGCAGTATTTT TRBV27 TRBD2 13 once TRBJ2-3
CASSRDRGNSPLHF TGTGCCAGCAGTCGGGACAGGGGGAATTCACCCCTCCACTTT TRBV6-5 TRBD1 14 once TRBJ1-6
CASRRQAGRYGYTF TGTGCCAGCAGACGTCAAGCGGGGCGGTATGGCTACACCTTC TRBV5-4 . 14 . TRBJ1-2
CASSLESQNEKLFF TGTGCCAGCAGCTTAGAGAGTCAGAATGAAAAACTGTTTTTT TRBV7-9 . 14 . TRBJ1-4
CASSLRAVGGYGYTF TGTGCCAGCAGCTTAAGGGCAGTCGGGGGCTATGGCTACACCTTC TRBV7-2 . 15 . TRBJ1-2
CASSEPPKTEHF TGCGCCAGCAGTGAGCCTCCAAAAACCGAGCATTTT TRBV10-1 . 12 few TRBJ1-5
CASSLVGGGYEQYF TGTGCCAGCAGCTTAGTGGGCGGCGGCTACGAGCAGTACTTC TRBV7-2 . 14 . TRBJ2-7
CASSLRGGSGNTIYF TGTGCCAGCAGCTTGAGGGGTGGCTCTGGAAACACCATATATTTT TRBV5-5 . 15 . TRBJ1-3
CASSQGQVGTWEQFF TGTGCCAGCAGCCAGGGGCAGGTGGGGACATGGGAGCAGTTCTTC TRBV14 . 15 . TRBJ2-1
CASSFFRLDDEQFF TGCGCCAGCAGCTTCTTTCGGCTAGACGATGAGCAGTTCTTC TRBV5-1 . 14 . TRBJ2-1
CASSPRGRDDEKLFF TGTGCCAGCTCACCACGGGGGAGGGATGATGAAAAACTGTTTTTT TRBV18 . 15 few TRBJ1-4
CASSQVGAGVETQYF TGCGCCAGCAGCCAAGTAGGGGCGGGAGTGGAGACCCAGTACTTC TRBV4-3 TRBD2 15 . TRBJ2-5
CASSFIAGTGVNEQYF TGTGCCAGCAGCTTCATCGCCGGGACAGGTGTCAACGAGCAGTACTTC TRBV7-2 TRBD1 16 . TRBJ2-7
CASSFGVGATNEKLFF TGCGCCAGCAGCTTCGGTGTCGGGGCAACTAATGAAAAACTGTTTTTT TRBV5-1 . 16 . TRBJ1-4
CASCPYDSGYTF TGTGCCAGCTGCCCCTATGATAGCGGCTACACCTTC TRBV6-6 . 12 . TRBJ1-2
CASSSGQGYEQYF TGTGCCAGCAGTTCCGGACAGGGCTACGAGCAGTACTTC TRBV28 TRBD1 13 . TRBJ2-7
CASSLPGGGDTQYF TGTGCCAGCAGCTTACCAGGGGGAGGAGATACGCAGTATTTT TRBV7-3 . 14 . TRBJ2-3
CASSPTLGGLNYNEQFF TGTGCCAGCAGCCCAACCCTGGGCGGGCTAAATTACAATGAGCAGTTCTTC TRBV7-2 . 17 once TRBJ2-1
CASSIRAGTGFPYEQYF TGTGCCAGTAGTATCCGAGCCGGGACAGGGTTTCCCTACGAGCAGTACTTC TRBV19 TRBD1 17 . TRBJ2-7
CASSPTGTGGQETQYF TGTGCCAGCAGCCCAACAGGGACAGGGGGCCAAGAGACCCAGTACTTC TRBV7-2 TRBD1 16 . TRBJ2-5
CASSPLKEQGVETQYF TGTGCCAGCAGCCCGTTAAAGGAGCAGGGGGTAGAGACCCAGTACTTC TRBV7-2 TRBD1 16 once TRBJ2-5
CASSERLAGASYEQYF TGTGCCAGCAGCGAGAGACTAGCGGGGGCCTCCTACGAGCAGTACTTC TRBV7-2 TRBD2 16 . TRBJ2-7
CASSLRTSSLNEQFF TGTGCCAGCAGCTTAAGGACTAGCTCCCTCAATGAGCAGTTCTTC TRBV7-2 TRBD2 15 . TRBJ2-1
CASRYARQGSNEQFF TGCGCCAGCAGGTACGCCCGACAGGGTTCCAATGAGCAGTTCTTC TRBV5-1 TRBD1 15 . TRBJ2-1
CASSPLTGGRSDTQYF TGTGCCAGCTCACCACTAACGGGGGGGCGATCAGATACGCAGTATTTT TRBV18 TRBD2 16 . TRBJ2-3
CAWSVLGNIQYF TGTGCCTGGAGTGTACTCGGGAACATTCAGTACTTC TRBV30 . 12 . TRBJ2-4
CASSAGQGRETQYF TGTGCCAGCAGCGCCGGACAGGGTCGAGAGACCCAGTACTTC TRBV4-2 TRBD1 14 . TRBJ2-5
CSGGESYEQYF TGCAGTGGCGGGGAGTCCTACGAGCAGTACTTC TRBV29-1 . 11 . TRBJ2-7
CASSGRTGLGYNEQFF TGTGCCAGTAGTGGGCGGACAGGGTTGGGGTACAATGAGCAGTTCTTC TRBV19 TRBD1 16 . TRBJ2-1
CASSYSGSRRVPLHF TGTGCCAGCAGTTACTCGGGTTCACGCCGCGTCCCCCTCCACTTT TRBV6-5 . 15 . TRBJ1-6
CASSPSRDRVQETQYF TGTGCCAGCTCACCCTCCAGGGACAGGGTTCAAGAGACCCAGTACTTC TRBV18 TRBD1 16 . TRBJ2-5
CASSSPGYGYTF TGTGCCAGCAGTTCGCCAGGGTACGGCTACACCTTC TRBV6-5 . 12 few TRBJ1-2
CASSYSIAAGANVLTF TGTGCCAGCAGTTACTCGATCGCAGCTGGGGCCAACGTCCTGACTTTC TRBV6-5 . 16 . TRBJ2-6
CASTPEAGKNIQYF TGTGCCAGCACCCCCGAGGCAGGCAAAAACATTCAGTACTTC TRBV7-9 . 14 . TRBJ2-4
CATRRQGLKSSNQPQHF TGTGCCACCAGACGACAGGGGCTAAAAAGTAGCAATCAGCCCCAGCATTTT TRBV28 TRBD1 17 once TRBJ1-5
CASRASLLFSYEQYF TGCGCCTCCAGGGCTTCCCTTCTTTTCTCCTACGAGCAGTACTTC TRBV6-5 . 15 . TRBJ2-7
CASSSTVRGWVF TGTGCCAGCAGTTCGACAGTGCGAGGGTGGGTCTTC TRBV28 . 12 few TRBJ2-1
CASSRQGAGQPQHF TGCGCCAGCAGTAGACAGGGGGCTGGTCAGCCCCAGCATTTT TRBV10-2 TRBD1 14 . TRBJ1-5
CASSSRGLNTEAFF TGTGCCAGCAGCTCCAGGGGCCTGAACACTGAAGCTTTCTTT TRBV13 . 14 . TRBJ1-1
CASSYSRGGNTEAFF TGTGCCAGCAGTTACTCGAGGGGGGGGAACACTGAAGCTTTCTTT TRBV6-5 . 15 . TRBJ1-1
CASSQFGGGANEKLFF TGCGCCAGCAGTCAATTTGGCGGTGGCGCTAATGAAAAACTGTTTTTT TRBV23-1 . 16 . TRBJ1-4
CASSRGLNTGTSGSHEQYF TGTGCCAGTAGTAGGGGTTTAAATACCGGGACTAGCGGGAGTCACGAGCAGTACTTC TRBV19 TRBD2 19 . TRBJ2-7
CASSSEGGGRTEAFF TGTGCCAGCTCATCTGAAGGGGGAGGACGGACTGAAGCTTTCTTT TRBV18 . 15 . TRBJ1-1
CASSLRTENTEAFF TGTGCCAGCAGCCTTAGGACTGAGAACACTGAAGCTTTCTTT TRBV11-2 . 14 . TRBJ1-1